These 26 T cell receptor beta chains were sequenced from one sample in a study of cytomegalovirus exposure and HLA in healthy donors. The PCR was carried out with 60 Vbeta primers and 13 Jbeta primers. Repertoires were generated with immunoSEQ multiplex PCR, while TCRdb's copy carries only in-frame clones and drops some. The sample holds 150,000 to 200,000 clones, 9.5% seen once. The sample was PBMCs. All receptors derive from a woman younger than 45 in good health and CMV-seropositive.

Only a few counts were recorded for this clone. The CDR3 sequence: CASSLGHSYEQYF. The CDR3 DNA follows: TGTGCCAGCAGCTTGGGGCACTCCTACGAGCAGTACTTC. This chain joins TRBV5-4 and TRBJ2-7; no reliable D call. The germline CDR1 and CDR2 sequences are SGHNT and YYREEE (reference sequence). CDR3 length: 13 residues. Trimming shortened V by 0 bases and J by 0 bases, and 4 bases separated the two germline ends.

A few counts support this clone. An end of the junction differs from the germline gene, which may be a read error. The same CDR3 also results from other DNA sequences found in this sample. The chain combines TRBV18 with TRBJ1-5, with TRBD1 as a possible D gene (6 bases). The CDR3 runs 16 residues. Germline CDR1 and CDR2: KGHSH and LQKENI. CDR3: CASSPSPGASNQPQHF. CDR3 nucleotides: TGTGCCAGCTCACCATCACCAGGGGCGAGCAACCAGCCCCAGCATTTT. The full variable domain, with the rest looked up from reference TRBV18 and TRBJ1-5, is NAGVMQNPRHLVRRRGQEARLRCSPMKGHSHVYWYRQLPEEGLKFMVYLQKENIIDESGMPKERFSAEFPKEGPSILRIQQVVRGDSAAYFCASSPSPGASNQPQHFGDGTRLSIL.

This clone was seen only a few times. The chain carries TRBV14 and TRBJ1-2; D gene ambiguous. Trimming pared 1 base from V and 4 bases from J, leaving 13 bases between. The germline CDR1 and CDR2 sequences are SGHDN and FVKESK. The CDR3 contains 15 residues. The DNA of the CDR3 is TGTGCCAGCAGCCAAGGGGAGAGAGGGTTCTATGGCTACACCTTC. Translation: CASSQGERGFYGYTF.

The DNA of the CDR3 is TGCAGCGTTGAAGAGAAGAGAGATACGCAGTATTTT. The encoded protein is CSVEEKRDTQYF. The V call is TRBV29-1, the J call TRBJ2-3; D ambiguous. V shed 0 bases and J shed 5 bases, with 6 bases lying between them. The germline gives CDR1 SQVTM, CDR2 ANQGSEA. This CDR3 has 12 residues.

The chain joins TRBV6-6 to TRBJ1-5; 7 bases match TRBD1. The V and J ends lost 4 bases and 0 bases, in that order; junction bases with no gene match: 3. The CDR3 extends over 15 amino acids. Germline CDR1 MNHNY, CDR2 SVGAGI (reference sequence). CDR3 protein: CASSSDRLSNQPQHF. CDR3 sequence (DNA): TGTGCCAGCAGTTCGGACAGGCTTAGCAATCAGCCCCAGCATTTT.

There are a few counts of this clone. The chain is built from TRBV27 and TRBJ1-1; a weak D match, TRBD1 (6 bases). Per germline, CDR1 MNHEY and CDR2 SMNVEV (reference sequence). V shed 5 bases and J shed 7 bases, with 14 bases lying between them. The CDR3 extends over 13 amino acids. The CDR3 loop reads CASSVGTPVEAFF. CDR3 nucleotide sequence: TGTGCCAGCAGTGTCGGGACACCGGTTGAAGCTTTCTTT.

There are a few counts of this clone. The chain employs TRBV6-1 and TRBJ2-1, with D maybe TRBD2 (6 bases). CDR3 size: 12 residues. Trimming pared 11 bases from V and 8 bases from J, leaving 16 bases between. Looked up from germline, CDR1 is MNHNS and CDR2 is SASEGT. The CDR3, as DNA: TGTGCCGTAAGGCGGGACGGCGATGAGCAGTTCTTC. Protein sequence: CAVRRDGDEQFF.

This clone was detected only a few times. The chain combines TRBV6-1 with TRBJ2-1; 8 nucleotides align to TRBD1. The CDR3 length is 15 residues. V shed 3 bases, J shed 4 bases, and the junction held 5 bases outside the gene matches. Germline CDR1 and CDR2: MNHNS and SASEGT. The CDR3 spells CASSDRQGFYNEQFF. The CDR3 DNA reads as TGTGCCAGCAGTGATAGACAGGGGTTTTACAATGAGCAGTTCTTC.

The rearrangement uses TRBV28 and TRBJ2-1, with 7 bases aligning to TRBD2. The CDR3 loop spans 15 amino acids. The germline V gene encodes CDR1 MDHEN and CDR2 SYDVKM. V lost 4 bases and J lost 0; bases outside the gene matches: 3. Written as DNA, the CDR3 is TGTGCCAGCAGTTCAGCGGGGAGCTCCTACAATGAGCAGTTCTTC. Amino acids: CASSSAGSSYNEQFF.

This clone turned up a few times. The V and J genes are TRBV6-5 and TRBJ2-3; 7 nucleotides align to TRBD1. This CDR3 contains 13 residues. Trimming at V came to 7 bases and at J to 5 bases, leaving 6 bases not matched to a gene. Germline-derived CDR1 and CDR2 are MNHEY and SVGAGI. CDR3 region: CASTMQGVDTQYF. The CDR3 nucleotides read TGTGCCAGCACCATGCAGGGGGTAGATACGCAGTATTTT.

CDR3 DNA: TGTGCCAGCAGCTTAGTAGCGGGAATGAGATACGAGCAGTACTTC. This encodes CASSLVAGMRYEQYF. The chain combines TRBV6-6 with TRBJ2-7; 8 positions match TRBD2. The CDR3 contains 15 residues. The trim removed 6 bases at V and 4 bases at J, leaving 11 bases unmatched. Germline V gene sequence: CDR1 MNHNY, CDR2 SVGAGI (reference sequence).

The chain links TRBV25-1 to TRBJ1-2; TRBD1 is a possible D gene (5 bases). V dropped 0 bases and J dropped 6 bases, with 17 bases sitting between them. The V gene's germline CDR1 is MGHDK and CDR2 SYGVNS. The CDR3 covers 16 residues. The CDR3 DNA is TGTGCCAGCAGTGAATATGGGCAGGGCGGGATCCATGGCTACACCTTC. This codes for CASSEYGQGGIHGYTF.

This clone occurred a few times. The V and J genes are TRBV5-1 and TRBJ1-2; D might be TRBD1 (5 bases). CDR1 SGHRS and CDR2 YFSETQ come from the germline V gene. Trimming shortened V by 3 bases and J by 6 bases, and 9 bases separated the two germline ends. This CDR3 contains 12 residues. DNA of the CDR3: TGCGCCAGCAGCTGGGAAGGGGATGGCTACACCTTC. Its protein product is CASSWEGDGYTF.

This clone has just a few counts. The V call is TRBV2, the J call TRBJ1-5; possibly TRBD1 for D (5 bases). CDR1 is SNHLY and CDR2 is FYNNEI in the germline V gene. CDR3 length equals 15 residues. V lost 3 bases and J lost 5, with 14 bases in between. The CDR3 DNA follows: TGTGCCAGCAGTGACGAGGCAGGGCTTTATCAGCCCCAGCATTTT. Encoded protein: CASSDEAGLYQPQHF.

The rearrangement joins TRBV27 to TRBJ1-2; D is uncertain. The CDR3 extends over 13 amino acids. V lost 8 bases, J lost 0 bases, and 10 bases lay in between. Germline CDR1 MNHEY, CDR2 SMNVEV (reference sequence). The CDR3 nucleotides are TGTGCCAGCGGCCCGCTAGCTAACTATGGCTACACCTTC. Protein sequence: CASGPLANYGYTF.

This chain links TRBV7-8 with TRBJ1-1, with 8 bases identical to TRBD1. V was clipped by 4 bases and J by 7 bases; unmatched bases: 8. The CDR3 consists of 14 residues. Germline CDR1 is SGHVS and CDR2 is FQNEAQ. CDR3 sequence reads: CASSSWTGLGEAFF. The CDR3 DNA follows: TGTGCCAGCAGCTCCTGGACAGGGTTGGGTGAAGCTTTCTTT.

V usage is TRBV19 and J usage is TRBJ2-3, with 8 bases matching TRBD2. V was pared by 3 bases and J by 3 bases, with 5 bases of the junction left unmatched. Per the germline V gene, CDR1 is LNHDA and CDR2 is SQIVND (reference sequence). The CDR3 length is 15 residues. The CDR3 is CASSIVGRATDTQYF. The CDR3 coding sequence is TGTGCCAGTAGTATTGTCGGGAGGGCTACAGATACGCAGTATTTT.

This rearrangement joins TRBV9 to TRBJ2-3; 7 nucleotides align to TRBD2. After removal of 1 base from V and 3 bases from J, the junction contained 2 bases not matched to a gene. The germline V gene has CDR1 SGDLS and CDR2 YYNGEE. CDR3 length equals 14 residues. CDR3 sequence: CASSVNGRTDTQYF. Written as DNA, the CDR3 is TGTGCCAGCAGCGTAAACGGGAGGACAGATACGCAGTATTTT.

CDR3 bases: TGTGCCACCAGCGGACATAGTACCAGCGGGGGGTGGGAGGAGCAGTTCTTC. It translates to CATSGHSTSGGWEEQFF. This chain links TRBV15 with TRBJ2-1; 9 bases align to TRBD2. V lost 5 bases, J lost 10 bases, and 18 bases stayed unmatched. CDR1 and CDR2 from the germline V gene are LNHNV and YYDKDF (reference sequence). The length of the CDR3 is 17 residues.

There are a few counts of this clone. V and J are TRBV5-1 and TRBJ2-1; 13 nucleotides agree with TRBD2. This CDR3 contains 16 residues. CDR1 and CDR2 from the germline V gene are SGHRS and YFSETQ. V was pared by 6 bases and J by 2 bases, with 5 bases of the junction left unmatched. The CDR3 spells CASNLLAGGTYNEQFF. As DNA, the CDR3 is TGCGCCAGCAATTTACTAGCGGGAGGGACCTACAATGAGCAGTTCTTC.

This clone was seen a handful of times. This chain connects TRBV10-2 to TRBJ2-3; 10 bases align to TRBD1. In germline, CDR1 is WSHSY, CDR2 SAAADI. Unmatched junction bases numbered 4, after V lost 4 bases and J lost 3 bases. CDR3 length: 15 residues. In DNA form, the CDR3 reads TGCGCCAGCAGTGGACCGGGACAGGGGACAGATACGCAGTATTTT. It yields the protein CASSGPGQGTDTQYF.

J is TRBJ1-5 and V is TRBV7-2; no clear D. Germline CDR1 is SGHTA and CDR2 is FQGNSA. Trimming stripped 5 bases from V and 3 bases from J, with 14 bases between. This CDR3 contains 15 residues. CDR3 protein: CASSPPRGNNQPQHF. DNA for the CDR3: TGTGCCAGCAGCCCCCCCCGGGGTAACAATCAGCCCCAGCATTTT.

The chain couples TRBV5-4 to TRBJ2-7; D possibly corresponds to TRBD2 (6 bases). Looked up from germline, CDR1 is SGHNT and CDR2 is YYREEE (reference sequence). The CDR3 covers 16 residues. Trimming took off 0 bases at V and 0 bases at J, with 13 bases between the two ends. This CDR3 is CASSLDSGESSYEQYF. CDR3 bases: TGTGCCAGCAGCTTGGACTCGGGGGAAAGCTCCTACGAGCAGTACTTC.

There are a few counts of this clone. V is TRBV7-9 and J is TRBJ1-2; D is unclear. Trimming pared 0 bases from V and 9 bases from J, leaving 8 bases between. CDR1 and CDR2 (germline): SEHNR, FQNEAQ (reference sequence). This CDR3 region has 12 residues. CDR3 sequence (DNA): TGTGCCAGCAGCTTAGCGAGGGATCGCTACACCTTC. It codes for CASSLARDRYTF.

The V and J genes are TRBV7-3 and TRBJ2-2; tentative D call: TRBD2 (5 bases). This CDR3 contains 18 residues. Germline CDR1 and CDR2: SGHTA and FQGTGA. V gave up 1 base and J gave up 5 bases, with 20 bases separating them. CDR3 residues: CASSLSVTLQTGTGELFF. In nucleotides, the CDR3 is TGTGCCAGCAGCTTAAGCGTCACGTTGCAGACGGGGACCGGGGAGCTGTTTTTT.

This clone was found once. The chain recombines TRBV5-6 with TRBJ2-5; the D is unclear. The tail of the sequence fits TRBJ2-7 better, so the J call may be wrong. The CDR3 loop spans 15 amino acids. From germline, CDR1 is SGHDT and CDR2 YYEEEE. Written as DNA, the CDR3 is TGTGCCAGCAGTGCCCCGATAGGAGTTTCCCACGAGCAGTACTTC. It encodes CASSAPIGVSHEQYF.